One TCR beta chain is described in this entry. Its antigen is currently unknown. Treatment noted: roughly nine-day PBMC culture with coronavirus spike peptide pools or control peptides (ViraFEST assay). These data are taken from a study of vaccination and CD4 T cells after COVID-19. At the level of the study: For post-vaccine samples, collection took place a median roughly 76 days after dose two, ranging from 14 to 241.

V was cut by 0 bases and J by 2 bases, with 14 bases left in between. CDR3 size: 17 residues. Germline V gives CDR1 SGHTA, CDR2 FQGNSA. Study results and caveats: For convalescent patients, a median 86.3% of reactive clones surfaced exclusively after vaccination.

Cultured CD4+ T-cell DNA underwent Oncomine TCR Beta short-read sequencing. Genomic DNA was isolated from cultured CD4+ T cells. TCRdb redid the calling of the PCR reads with MiXCR, one entry per CDR3 protein. The data show about 27,000 distinct CDR3 sequences, about 60% seen once. The clonotype was recovered from a human donor who received a COVID-19 vaccine. This specimen consisted of CD4+ T cells from blood, cultured in vitro, obtained after SARS-CoV-2 vaccination. The J gene is TRBJ1-3, the V gene TRBV7-2; D is perhaps TRBD1 (5 bases). In DNA form, the CDR3 reads TGTGCCAGCAGCTTAGCGCTCCCGGGGGTCCCTGGAAACACCATATATTTT. Encoded protein: CASSLALPGVPGNTIYF.